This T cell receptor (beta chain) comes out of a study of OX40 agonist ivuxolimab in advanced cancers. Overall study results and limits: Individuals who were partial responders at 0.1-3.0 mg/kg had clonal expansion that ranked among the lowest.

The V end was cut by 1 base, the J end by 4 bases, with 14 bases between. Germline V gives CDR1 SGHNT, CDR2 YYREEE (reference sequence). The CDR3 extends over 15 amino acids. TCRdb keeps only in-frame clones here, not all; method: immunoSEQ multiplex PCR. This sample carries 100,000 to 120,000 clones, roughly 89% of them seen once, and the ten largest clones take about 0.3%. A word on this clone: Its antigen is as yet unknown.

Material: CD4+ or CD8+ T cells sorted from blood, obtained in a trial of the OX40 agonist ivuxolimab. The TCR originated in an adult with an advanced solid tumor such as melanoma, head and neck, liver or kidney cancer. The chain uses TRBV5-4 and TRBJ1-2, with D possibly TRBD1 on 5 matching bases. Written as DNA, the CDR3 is TGTGCCAGCAGCTTGAGGGGTCTAGGTTCCTATGGCTACACCTTC. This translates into CASSLRGLGSYGYTF.